The clone carrying this TCR beta chain was counted many times. The antigen is unknown. The data are from a study of prognosis after radiotherapy for stage I lung cancer. Overall study context: Around 15 patients presented with newly diagnosed primary stage I lung tumors, and five carried oligometastatic NSCLC following surgical resection of the primary tumor. After radiotherapy, under 16 showed no significant progression while four developed distant metastases (median 7 months).

Using two-round multiplex PCR, the authors amplified TCR beta CDR3 from genomic DNA. Amplification during the initial PCR round employed primers specific to each TRBV and TRBJ gene. TCRdb called the multiplex PCR reads again in MiXCR, with one record for every CDR3 protein. The profile covers about 27,000 distinct CDR3 sequences, with roughly 30% appearing a single time and around 32% taken by the ten largest. Germline assignment: CDR1 DFQATT and CDR2 SNEGSKA (reference sequence). The CDR3 loop spans 12 amino acids. Notes on the study in general: Unique TCR clones declined after stereotactic body radiation therapy, from a median around 10,000 to 6,900. Patients without metastases reportedly showed TRBV and TRBJ gene usage unlike that of patients with metastases.

This TCR was recovered from a donor aged 50 or older with non-small cell lung cancer. The genes are TRBV20-1 and TRBJ2-1, with D possibly being TRBD2 (5 bases). This material consisted of PBMCs, taken before or after stereotactic body radiation therapy (not recorded which). CDR3 DNA: TGCAGACCCCACTATGGAGGAAATGAGCAGTTCTTC. Residues: CRPHYGGNEQFF.